This TCR beta chain was found in a study of CD8 T cells in Susac syndrome. Turning to the study itself: At the time their blood was drawn, patients with Susac syndrome were either therapy-naive, on corticosteroids (with some of them also receiving intravenous immunoglobulin), or on intravenous immunoglobulin alone.

RNA in amounts of roughly 0.5 to 1 ug was reverse transcribed with random hexamers. TCRdb re-called the immunoSEQ multiplex PCR reads with MiXCR, one entry per CDR3 protein. The sample carries about 240,000 distinct CDR3 sequences, 90% to 96% recorded once. Germline lookup yields CDR1 SGDLS and CDR2 YYNGEE. Trimming took 0 bases from V and 9 from J, leaving 10 bases between them. CDR3 length: 13 amino acids. This receptor was obtained from a human donor with Susac syndrome. The sample comprised CD4+ T cells from PBMCs. The chain carries TRBV9 and TRBJ2-1; tentatively, D is TRBD2 (6 bases). The CDR3, as DNA: TGTGCCAGCAGCGTAGAGGTGGGGGGTGAGCAGTTCTTC. Translating it yields CASSVEVGGEQFF.